The 2 T cell receptor beta chains below were found in one sample sequenced in a study of blood T cell repertoires in COVID-19. Clones were read by immunoSEQ multiplex PCR, and TCRdb kept only the in-frame ones, dropping some. The data show 120,000 or so clones, 75% to 90% seen once. Specimen: peripheral blood. Receptors originate from a woman aged 70 to 79 with acute or convalescent COVID-19.

The chain employs TRBV19 and TRBJ2-7; 8 bases line up with TRBD1. Per germline, CDR1 LNHDA and CDR2 SQIVND (reference sequence). The CDR3 loop spans 15 amino acids. The V gene end was trimmed by 6 bases and the J gene end by 1 base; junction bases not matched to a gene: 8. CDR3 in amino acids: CASSLGQAPSYEQYF. DNA for the CDR3: TGTGCCAGTAGCCTGGGACAGGCCCCTTCCTACGAGCAGTACTTC. Full variable domain (rest looked up from reference TRBV19 and TRBJ2-7): DGGITQSPKYLFRKEGQNVTLSCEQNLNHDAMYWYRQDPGQGLRLIYYSQIVNDFQKGDIAEGYSVSREKKESFPLTVTSAQKNPTAFYLCASSLGQAPSYEQYFGPGTRLTVT.

The V gene is TRBV18, the J gene TRBJ2-3; 10 nucleotides agree with TRBD1. The germline V gene encodes CDR1 KGHSH and CDR2 LQKENI. The ends lost 6 bases at V and 5 bases at J; junction bases unmatched: 5. The CDR3 contains 14 residues. CDR3 in amino acids: CASSSGQGEDTQYF. Written as DNA, the CDR3 is TGTGCCAGCTCCTCCGGACAGGGGGAAGATACGCAGTATTTT.